Sequencing of this T cell receptor (beta chain) was carried out in a study of STAT5B mutations in CD4+ large granular lymphocyte leukemia. Turning to the study itself: Healthy donors showed HLA-associated enrichment of the CDR3 'QG' motif.

This clone appeared a single time. No antigen is known for it. Sequencing used immunoSEQ multiplex PCR; TCRdb keeps in-frame clones, though not all of them. The profile shows tens of thousands of clones, about 80% of them singletons. Trimming removed 0 bases from V and 0 bases from J, with 7 bases in between. The CDR3 has 15 residues. CDR1 and CDR2 (germline): KGHSH, LQKENI. The study's findings and limits: 8/27 top patient clones versus 2/35 control clones were TRBV06-family. Without HLA matching, higher CD4+ than CD8+ T-LGLL clonality could reflect small sample size.

The receptor comes from a human donor in good health. The sample comprised CD4+ T cells from blood buffy coats. The chain carries TRBV18 and TRBJ2-3; D gene unclear. CDR3 residues: CASSPPTASTDTQYF. CDR3 nucleotide sequence: TGTGCCAGCTCACCACCGACGGCTAGCACAGATACGCAGTATTTT.